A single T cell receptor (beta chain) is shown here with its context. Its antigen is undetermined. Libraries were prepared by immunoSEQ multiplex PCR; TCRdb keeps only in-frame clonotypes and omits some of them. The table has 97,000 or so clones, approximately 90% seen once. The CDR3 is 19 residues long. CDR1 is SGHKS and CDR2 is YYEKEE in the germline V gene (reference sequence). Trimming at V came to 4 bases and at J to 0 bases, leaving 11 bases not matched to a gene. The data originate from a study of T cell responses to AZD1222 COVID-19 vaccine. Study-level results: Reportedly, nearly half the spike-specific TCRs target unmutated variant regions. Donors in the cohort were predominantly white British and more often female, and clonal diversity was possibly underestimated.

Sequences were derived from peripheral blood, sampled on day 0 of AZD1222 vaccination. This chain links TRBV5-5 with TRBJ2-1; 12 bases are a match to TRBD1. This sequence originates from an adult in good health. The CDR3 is CASSRTGTGGLSSYNEQFF. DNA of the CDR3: TGTGCCAGCAGCCGAACCGGGACAGGGGGCCTTAGCTCCTACAATGAGCAGTTCTTC.